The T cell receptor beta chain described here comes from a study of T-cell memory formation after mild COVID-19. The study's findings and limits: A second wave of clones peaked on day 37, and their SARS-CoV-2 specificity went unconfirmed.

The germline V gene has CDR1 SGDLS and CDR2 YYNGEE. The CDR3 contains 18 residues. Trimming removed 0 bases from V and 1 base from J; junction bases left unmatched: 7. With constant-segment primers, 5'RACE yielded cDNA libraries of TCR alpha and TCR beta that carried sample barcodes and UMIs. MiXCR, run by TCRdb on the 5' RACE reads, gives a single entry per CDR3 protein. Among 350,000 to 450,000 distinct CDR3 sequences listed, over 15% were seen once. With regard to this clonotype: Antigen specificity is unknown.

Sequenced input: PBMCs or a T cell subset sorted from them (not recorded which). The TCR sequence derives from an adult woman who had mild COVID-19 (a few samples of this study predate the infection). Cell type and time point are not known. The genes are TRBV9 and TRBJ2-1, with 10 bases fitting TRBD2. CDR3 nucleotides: TGTGCCAGCAGCGTAGGGCTAGCGGGGGCCTCATCCTACAATGAGCAGTTCTTC. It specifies CASSVGLAGASSYNEQFF.